This T cell receptor (beta chain) emerged from a study of cytomegalovirus exposure and HLA in healthy donors. This CDR3 contains 14 residues. The V segment lost 5 bases and the J segment 4 bases; nucleotides outside the gene matches: 7. Germline V gene data show CDR1 as MNHEY and CDR2 as SMNVEV (reference sequence). Study results and limitations: The study recorded fewer than 200 TCR beta chains that were cytomegalovirus-associated.

As to this clone: Its antigen is as yet unknown.

TCRdb's copy holds only in-frame clones and misses some; the assay was immunoSEQ multiplex PCR. The data show 75,000 to 95,000 clones, 95% to 97% seen once. Material for sequencing was PBMCs. The clonotype originates from a man between 18 and 35 years old in good health and CMV-seronegative. This chain joins TRBV27 and TRBJ2-7; 8 bases fit TRBD1. The CDR3 nucleotides are TGTGCCAGCAGTCCCCTTCGGACAGGGTACGAGCAGTACTTC. It is translated as CASSPLRTGYEQYF.